This TCR beta chain was recorded in a study of blood T cell repertoires in COVID-19. For the study at large: The study drew acute and convalescent COVID-19 samples from the United States, Italy and Spain. In each case, the material was cDNA or gDNA derived from T cells, B-cell-depleted T cells, or PBMCs.

In the original workflow: By means of reference gene primer amplification, nucleated cell counts were estimated. The repertoire was sequenced with immunoSEQ multiplex PCR; TCRdb's copy has only in-frame clones and lacks some. That table supplies the V and J calls and clone size; D and trimming were determined from the DNA. This sample has approximately 130,000 clones, with approximately 77% found just once. Sequencing used peripheral blood. The receptor comes from a man older than 75 with acute or convalescent COVID-19.

The CDR3 DNA follows: TGTGCCAGCAGCCCCGTGGGGAGGAAAAGGGACACTGAAGCTTTCTTT. It specifies CASSPVGRKRDTEAFF. This chain uses TRBV5-6 with TRBJ1-1; no reliable D call. Per the germline V gene, CDR1 is SGHDT and CDR2 is YYEEEE. V was shortened by 4 bases and J by 3 bases, with 19 bases between the two germline ends. The CDR3 consists of 16 residues.